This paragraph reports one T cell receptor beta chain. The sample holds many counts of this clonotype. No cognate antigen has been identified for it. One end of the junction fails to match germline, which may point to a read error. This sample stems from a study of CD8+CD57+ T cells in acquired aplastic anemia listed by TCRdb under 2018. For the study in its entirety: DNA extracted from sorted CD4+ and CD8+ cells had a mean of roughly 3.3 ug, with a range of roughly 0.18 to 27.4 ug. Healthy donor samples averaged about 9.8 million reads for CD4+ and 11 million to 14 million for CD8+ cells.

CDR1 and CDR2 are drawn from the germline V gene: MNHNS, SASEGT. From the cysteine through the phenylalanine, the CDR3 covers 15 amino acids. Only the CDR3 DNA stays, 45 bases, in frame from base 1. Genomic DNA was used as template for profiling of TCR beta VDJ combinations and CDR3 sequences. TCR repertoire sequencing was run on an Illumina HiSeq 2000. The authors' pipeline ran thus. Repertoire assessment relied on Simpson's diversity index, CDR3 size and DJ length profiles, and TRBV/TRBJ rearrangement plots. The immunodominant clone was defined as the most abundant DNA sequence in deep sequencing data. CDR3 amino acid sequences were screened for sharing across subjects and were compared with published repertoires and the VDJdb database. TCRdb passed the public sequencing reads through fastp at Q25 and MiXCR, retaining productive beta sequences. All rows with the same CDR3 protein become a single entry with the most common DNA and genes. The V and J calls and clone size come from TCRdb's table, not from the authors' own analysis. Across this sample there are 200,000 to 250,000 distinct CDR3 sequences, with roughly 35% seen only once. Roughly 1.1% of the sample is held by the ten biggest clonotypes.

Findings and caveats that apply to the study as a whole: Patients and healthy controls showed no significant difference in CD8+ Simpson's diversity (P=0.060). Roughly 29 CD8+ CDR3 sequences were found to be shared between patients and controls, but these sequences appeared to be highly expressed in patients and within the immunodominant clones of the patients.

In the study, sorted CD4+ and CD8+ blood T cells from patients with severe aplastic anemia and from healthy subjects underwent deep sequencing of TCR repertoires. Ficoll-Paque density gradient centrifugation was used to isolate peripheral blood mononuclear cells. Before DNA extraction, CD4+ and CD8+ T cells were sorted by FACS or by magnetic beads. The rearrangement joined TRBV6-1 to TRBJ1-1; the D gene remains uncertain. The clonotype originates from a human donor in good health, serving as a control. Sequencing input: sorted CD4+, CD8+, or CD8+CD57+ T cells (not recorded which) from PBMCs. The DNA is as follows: TGTGCCAGCACTCGAGGGCCTGGCCGGAACGCTGAAGCTTTCTTT. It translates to CASTRGPGRNAEAFF.